A selection of T cell receptor beta chains follows, all from one sample in a study of CD8+ T cells in alopecia areata. Some clones are missing from TCRdb's copy, which holds only in-frame ones; the method was immunoSEQ multiplex PCR. The table has roughly 280,000 clones, around 64% seen once; the top ten hold 0.75% to 0.95%. The sequencing here drew on CD4+ T cells sorted from blood, taken at approximately week 52, from a patient treated with tofacitinib. All receptors derive from a human donor with alopecia areata. The conserved cysteine and the conserved F or W are not part of the CDR3 here.

length,V,CDR3
14,TRBV5-1,ASSLNRGRGTDTQY
12,TRBV5-1,ASSLVGQSYEQY
11,TRBV29-1,SVGTGGPDTQY
12,TRBV7-9,ASSHPGGQYEQY
14,TRBV7-2,ASSSGLAGGQNEQF
13,TRBV5-6,ASSLGTGVTGELF
12,TRBV5-4,ASSLKQGPDTQY
13,TRBV5-4,ASSRSSQGIYEQY
11,TRBV15,ATSRDHRPEAF
13,TRBV10-3,AISEAGISNQPQH
10,TRBV7-2,ASSLQGFEQY
14,TRBV5-6,ASGTSGGSSTDTQY
12,TRBV15,ATSTLAGTETQY
12,TRBV9,ASSVDGVYSPLH
14,TRBV7-8,ASSLGRDRGNQPQH
12,TRBV30,AWTRGRSSYEQY
10,TRBV29-1,SVDDGTDTQY
14,TRBV29-1,SVEATGARSSYEQY
12,TRBV18,ASSPGETNEKLF
11,TRBV30,AWSKGNLREQY
9,TRBV19,ASSIATEAF
13,TRBV6-5,ASSYSTGMLAEAF
10,TRBV2,ASTSDREEQY
12,TRBV27,ASSLGNYNSPLH
14,TRBV4-3,ASSQARTGGGTEAF
10,TRBV19,ASRTLGGPSH
13,TRBV5-1,ASSLARTGFYEQY
10,TRBV29-1,SVAGQGFGYT
13,TRBV6-5,ASSYNRGSRETQY
11,TRBV29-1,STITSSYNEQF
10,TRBV7-2,ASSSSPYEQY
13,TRBV5-1,ASSFTGPSSYEQY
9,TRBV30,ASLWEFEAF
11,TRBV4-3,ASSQGTQETQY
10,TRBV6-5,ASRDRQYGYT
13,TRBV5-1,ASSLGALLGREQY
11,TRBV10-3,ATGQGTSYEQY